This T cell receptor beta chain came from a study of tissue T cells after allogeneic stem cell transplantation. Overall study context: Tissue samples with histologically apparent lymphocytes on H&E review were prioritized for sequencing.

Generated by immunoSEQ multiplex PCR, the TCRdb table keeps only in-frame clones and is missing some. Seen here are around 4,300 clones, 66% observed once, and the top ten hold approximately 6.9%. The CDR3 runs 13 residues. Deletions cut 3 bases from V and 7 bases from J, with 7 bases between. CDR1 and CDR2 (germline): KGHSH, LQKENI. The table lists this clone with a few counts. At the DNA level, this CDR3 is encoded by other sequences in the same sample as well. This TCR was sampled from a male donor aged 60 or over with lung cancer. Specimen: left colon tissue, collected at autopsy. The gene calls are TRBV18 and TRBJ1-6; the D is unclear. The CDR3 DNA reads TGTGCCAGCTCACCTACAGCGAATTCACCCCTCCACTTT. This encodes CASSPTANSPLHF.